A single T cell receptor beta chain is shown here with its context. Reverse transcription of roughly 0.5 to 1 ug RNA was carried out with random hexamers. TCRdb used MiXCR to reprocess the immunoSEQ multiplex PCR reads, holding one entry per CDR3 protein. The data show approximately 180,000 distinct CDR3 sequences, roughly 92% seen once. These data originate in a study of CD8 T cells in Susac syndrome. Germline CDR1 SGHAT, CDR2 FQNNGV. V trimming: 4 bases; J trimming: 7 bases; junction bases outside the gene matches: 7. CDR3 length: 17 amino acids. Peripheral blood CD8+ and CD4+ T cells were profiled by TCR beta sequencing. Patients with stable or active relapsing-remitting disease, all of them treatment-naive, made up the multiple sclerosis controls.

Sequenced: CD4+ T cells from PBMCs. This rearrangement joins TRBV11-2 to TRBJ2-1; 16 nucleotides line up with TRBD2. This TCR came from a human donor with multiple sclerosis. The CDR3 spells CASSWGTSGRAGNEQFF. In DNA, the CDR3 is TGTGCCAGCAGCTGGGGGACTAGCGGGAGGGCCGGGAATGAGCAGTTCTTC.